This TCR beta chain originates from a study of blood T cell repertoires in COVID-19 (dated by TCRdb to between 2020 and 2021). With regard to the full study: Samples covering the acute and convalescent phases of COVID-19 were provided by collaborators in the United States, Italy and Spain. The material from the prospective study consisted of cDNA or gDNA derived from T cells, B-cell-depleted T cells, or PBMCs. The dataset comprised deeply sampled blood TCRbeta repertoires from subjects exposed to, actively infected with, or recovered from COVID-19. A freely available public database, intended as a resource for researchers studying the immune response to SARS-CoV-2, is where the repertoires were released. The samples were drawn from the first 160 participants of the ongoing ImmuneRACE study and from over 950 subjects provided by 6 global collaborators. A de-identified subject ID, COVID-19 status, age in years and sex were almost always included in the sample metadata. Where available, HLA class I and class II types were taken from metadata supplied by the sample provider and were not determined by assay-based typing.

The junction shows trimming of 0 bases on V and 4 bases on J, plus 13 bases between the germline ends. CDR1 and CDR2 (SGDLS, YYNGEE) derive from the germline V gene. The CDR3 runs 15 residues from the cysteine to the phenylalanine. The retained sequence is limited to the CDR3, 45 bases, with the frame set at the first base. TCRbeta CDR3 regions were amplified from genomic DNA by means of the immunoSEQ Assay, a bias-controlled multiplex PCR. As for the authors' bioinformatics: Nucleated cell counts per sample were estimated from amplification of reference gene primers within the assay. Sequence reads were collapsed and filtered to measure the absolute abundance of every unique TCRbeta CDR3 rearrangement. For each sample, productive Simpson clonality was calculated by taking the square root of Simpson's diversity index across productive rearrangements. TCRdb stores this immuneACCESS table with in-frame sequences only. Part of the clones is absent; in the studies checked, under half of the shortfall reflects unresolved V genes, and no reason is known for the rest. Clonal size and the V and J genes are those of that table, whereas D and trimming came from the DNA. The sample profile shows 200,000 to 250,000 clones; 70% to 90% of them were found once. The biggest ten clones account for roughly a tenth of the sample.

What the study reported, not specific to this receptor: Clinical and demographic metadata were provided uncurated, with the amount varying by source and participant.

On this clone itself: No cognate antigen has been identified for it. The sample holds no much larger clone one base away, and base qualities are not on file.

Whole blood was collected in K2EDTA tubes by collaborating institutions according to the institutions' own protocols. For TCRbeta analysis, collaborators shipped samples as frozen whole blood, isolated PBMCs, or DNA extracted from either of those sample types. The receptor comes from a woman aged 80 or over with acute or convalescent COVID-19. Sequenced: peripheral blood. The V and J segments used are TRBV9 and TRBJ1-2; the D gene is unclear. The nucleotide sequence reads as follows: TGTGCCAGCAGCGTAGGGGAGCGACCCGGCTATGGCTACACCTTC. Its coded protein is CASSVGERPGYGYTF. With all but the CDR3 taken from the reference TRBV9 and TRBJ1-2 genes, the full variable domain is: DSGVTQTPKHLITATGQRVTLRCSPRSGDLSVYWYQQSLDQGLQFLIQYYNGEERAKGNILERFSAQQFPDLHSELNLSSLELGDSALYFCASSVGERPGYGYTFGSGTRLTVV.